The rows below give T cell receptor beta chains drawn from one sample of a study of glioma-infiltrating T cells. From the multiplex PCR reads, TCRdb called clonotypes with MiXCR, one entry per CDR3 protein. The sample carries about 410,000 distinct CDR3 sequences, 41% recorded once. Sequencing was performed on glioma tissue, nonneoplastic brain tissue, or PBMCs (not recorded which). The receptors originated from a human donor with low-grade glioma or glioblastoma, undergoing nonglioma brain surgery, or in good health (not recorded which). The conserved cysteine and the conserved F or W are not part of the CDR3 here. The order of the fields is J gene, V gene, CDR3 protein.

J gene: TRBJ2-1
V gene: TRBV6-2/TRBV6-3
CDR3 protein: ASSSLLGTPSYNEQF

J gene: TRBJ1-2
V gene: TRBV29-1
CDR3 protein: SGGGIDYGYT

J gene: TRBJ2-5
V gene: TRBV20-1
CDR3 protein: SARRSLVETQY

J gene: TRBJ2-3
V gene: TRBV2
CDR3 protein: ASGERVTDTQY

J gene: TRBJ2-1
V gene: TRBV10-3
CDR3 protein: AISDPGLLYNEQF

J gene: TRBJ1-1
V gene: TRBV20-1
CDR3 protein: SARDPVLNTEAF

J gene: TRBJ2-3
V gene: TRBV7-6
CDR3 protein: ASSLMGTDTQY

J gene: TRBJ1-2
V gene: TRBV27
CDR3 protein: ASMSPWIHNYGYT

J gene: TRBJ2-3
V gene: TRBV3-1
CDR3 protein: ASSPGSGGLRDTQY

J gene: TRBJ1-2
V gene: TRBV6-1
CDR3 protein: ASSEKIGQGVFGYT

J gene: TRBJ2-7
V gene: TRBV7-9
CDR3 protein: ASSFSRSSAYEQY

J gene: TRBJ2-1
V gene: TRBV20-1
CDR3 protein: SAPGPSLDEQF

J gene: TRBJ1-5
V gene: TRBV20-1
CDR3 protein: SARPFAGAAGNKPQH

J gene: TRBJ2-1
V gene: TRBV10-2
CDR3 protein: ASSEGGTGGYNEQF

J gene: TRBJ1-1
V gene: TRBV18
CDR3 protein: ASLGQRNTEAF

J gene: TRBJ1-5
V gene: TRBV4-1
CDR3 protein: ASSETSSNQPQH

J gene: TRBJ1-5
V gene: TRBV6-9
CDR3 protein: ASSLDRGSDQPQH

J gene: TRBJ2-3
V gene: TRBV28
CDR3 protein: ASSPRTGPWTDTQY

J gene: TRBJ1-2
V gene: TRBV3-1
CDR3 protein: ASSPRTGYYGYT

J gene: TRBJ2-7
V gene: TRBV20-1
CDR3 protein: SARGLAGEQY

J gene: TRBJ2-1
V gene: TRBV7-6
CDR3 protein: ASSLGLPLHNEQF

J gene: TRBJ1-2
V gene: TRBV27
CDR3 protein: ASSLAPSGGYT

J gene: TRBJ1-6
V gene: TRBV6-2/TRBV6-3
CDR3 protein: ASSDWQGTNSPLH

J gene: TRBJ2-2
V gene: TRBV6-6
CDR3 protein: AIRGPADANTGELS

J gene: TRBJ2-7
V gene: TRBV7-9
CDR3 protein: ASSSFRSGTGAYYEQY

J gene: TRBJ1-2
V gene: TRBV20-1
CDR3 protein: SAFSRGRRNLSNYGYT

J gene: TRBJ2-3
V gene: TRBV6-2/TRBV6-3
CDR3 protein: ASSYKVETDTQY

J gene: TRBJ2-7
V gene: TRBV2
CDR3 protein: ASNEDRLYEQY

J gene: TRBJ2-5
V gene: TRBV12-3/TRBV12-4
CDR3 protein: ASSPDSPVGAQY

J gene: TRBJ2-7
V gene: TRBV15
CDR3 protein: ATSRDHSYEQY

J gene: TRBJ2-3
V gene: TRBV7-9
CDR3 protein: ASSVWISRDTQY

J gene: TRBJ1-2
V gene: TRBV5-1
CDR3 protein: ASSSFLFRRDHGYT

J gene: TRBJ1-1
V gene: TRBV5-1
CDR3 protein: ASSLGAATGTEAF

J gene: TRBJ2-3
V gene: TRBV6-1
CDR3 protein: AIKAGGHTDTQY

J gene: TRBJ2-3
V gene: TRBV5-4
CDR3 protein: ASSNSVSGDTQY

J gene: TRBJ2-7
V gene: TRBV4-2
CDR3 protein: ANSPSRTYEQY

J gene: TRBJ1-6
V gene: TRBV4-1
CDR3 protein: ASSPSTGASNSPLH

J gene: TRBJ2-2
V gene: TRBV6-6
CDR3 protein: ASSYFRGGAPGELF

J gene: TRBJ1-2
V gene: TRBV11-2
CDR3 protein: ASSRATGSDNYGYT

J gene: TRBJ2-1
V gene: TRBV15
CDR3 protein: ATSMGLAGGPEGEQF

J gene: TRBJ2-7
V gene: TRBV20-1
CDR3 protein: SARDRLAGRYEQY

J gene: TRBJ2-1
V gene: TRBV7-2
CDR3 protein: ASSLPANGPYNEQF

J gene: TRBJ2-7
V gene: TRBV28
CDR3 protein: ASSLPNGHEQY

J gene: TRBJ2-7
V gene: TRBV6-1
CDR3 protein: ASSEFRTASYEQY